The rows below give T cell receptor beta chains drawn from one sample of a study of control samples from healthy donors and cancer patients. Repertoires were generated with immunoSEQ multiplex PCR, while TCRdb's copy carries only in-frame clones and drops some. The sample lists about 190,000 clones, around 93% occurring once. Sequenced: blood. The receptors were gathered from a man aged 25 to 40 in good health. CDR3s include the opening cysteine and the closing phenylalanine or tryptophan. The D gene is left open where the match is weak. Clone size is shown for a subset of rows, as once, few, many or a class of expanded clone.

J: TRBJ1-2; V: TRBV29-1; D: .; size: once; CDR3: CSARDPFDGYTF; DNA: TGCAGCGCACGGGACCCTTTCGATGGCTACACCTTC
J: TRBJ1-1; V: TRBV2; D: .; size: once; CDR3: CASSYQGLGEAFF; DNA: TGTGCCAGCAGTTATCAGGGGTTGGGAGAAGCTTTCTTT
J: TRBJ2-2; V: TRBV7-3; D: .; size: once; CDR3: CASSPLRDGELFF; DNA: TGTGCCAGCAGCCCCCTGAGGGACGGGGAGCTGTTTTTT
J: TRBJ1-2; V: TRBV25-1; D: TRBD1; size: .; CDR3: CASSAQGGYGYTF; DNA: TGTGCCAGCAGTGCCCAGGGGGGCTATGGCTACACCTTC
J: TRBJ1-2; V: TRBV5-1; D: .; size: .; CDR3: CASSYDSYGYTF; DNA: TGCGCCAGCAGTTACGACAGCTATGGCTACACCTTC
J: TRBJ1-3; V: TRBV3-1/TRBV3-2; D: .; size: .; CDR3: CASSQGTVGNTIYF; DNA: TGTGCCAGCAGCCAAGGGACGGTTGGAAACACCATATATTTT
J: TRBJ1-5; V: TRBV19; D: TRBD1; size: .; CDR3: CASSRTGNNQPQHF; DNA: TGTGCCAGTAGTAGGACAGGGAACAATCAGCCCCAGCATTTT
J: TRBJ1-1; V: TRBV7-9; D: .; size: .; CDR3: CASSPRRGVYTEAFF; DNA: TGTGCCAGCAGCCCAAGGCGAGGGGTTTACACTGAAGCTTTCTTT
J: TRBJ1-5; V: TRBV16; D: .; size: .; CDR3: CASSPGRGSNQPQHF; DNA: TGTGCCAGCAGCCCCGGGCGGGGGTCCAATCAGCCCCAGCATTTT
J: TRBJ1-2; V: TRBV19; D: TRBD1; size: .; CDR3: CAVTGGNGYTF; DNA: TGTGCCGTGACAGGGGGCAATGGCTACACCTTC
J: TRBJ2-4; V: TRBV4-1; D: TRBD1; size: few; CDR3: CASSQPTGAGNIQYF; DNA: TGCGCCAGCAGCCAACCGACAGGGGCGGGAAACATTCAGTACTTC
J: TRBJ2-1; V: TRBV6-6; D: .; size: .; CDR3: CASSGSSGFSSYNEQFF; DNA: TGTGCCAGCAGTGGATCATCGGGGTTCAGCTCCTACAATGAGCAGTTCTTC